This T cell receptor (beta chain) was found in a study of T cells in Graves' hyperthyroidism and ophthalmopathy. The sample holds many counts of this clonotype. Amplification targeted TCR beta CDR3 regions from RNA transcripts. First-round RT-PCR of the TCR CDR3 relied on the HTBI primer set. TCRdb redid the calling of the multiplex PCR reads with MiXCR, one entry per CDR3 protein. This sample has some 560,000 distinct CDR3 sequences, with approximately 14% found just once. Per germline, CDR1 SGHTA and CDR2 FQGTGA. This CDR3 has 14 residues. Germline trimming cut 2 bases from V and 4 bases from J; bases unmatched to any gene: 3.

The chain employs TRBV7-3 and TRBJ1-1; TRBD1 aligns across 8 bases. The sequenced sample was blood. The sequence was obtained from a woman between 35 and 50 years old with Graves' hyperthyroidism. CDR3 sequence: CASSLSGGATEAFF. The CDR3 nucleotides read TGTGCCAGCAGCTTATCAGGGGGCGCCACTGAAGCTTTCTTT.